Below are 22 T cell receptor beta chains sequenced from a single sample in a study of CD8+CD57+ T cells in acquired aplastic anemia. Genomic DNA templated the TCR beta VDJ and CDR3 profiling. TCRdb called the reads again in MiXCR, with one record for every CDR3 protein. The sample carries around 250,000 distinct CDR3 sequences, 50% to 70% recorded once. The sequenced sample consisted of sorted CD4+, CD8+, or CD8+CD57+ T cells (not recorded which) from PBMCs. These receptors came from a human donor with severe aplastic anemia or a healthy control (not recorded which).

The V and J genes are TRBV19 and TRBJ2-7; no clear D gene. There are 10 residues in the CDR3. Germline CDR1 and CDR2: LNHDA and SQIVND (reference sequence). The ends were cut back, 5 bases at V and 4 bases at J, with 3 bases in the middle. CDR3 region: CASSDYEQYV. The CDR3 bases are TGTGCCAGTAGTGATTACGAGCAGTACGTC.

This clonotype has at least ten counts. The chain has TRBV20-1 and TRBJ1-2; possibly TRBD1 for D (5 bases). The V and J ends lost 2 bases and 0 bases respectively, with 16 bases between them. CDR1 is DFQATT and CDR2 is SNEGSKA in the germline V gene (reference sequence). The CDR3 is made up of 16 amino acids. CDR3 sequence: CSARPQGGGSNYGYTF. CDR3 nucleotide sequence: TGCAGTGCTAGACCACAAGGCGGGGGTTCTAACTATGGCTACACCTTC.

The V gene is TRBV7-6, the J gene TRBJ1-1; possible D gene TRBD1, 5 bases. The CDR3 totals 15 residues. Germline assignment: CDR1 SGHVS and CDR2 FNYEAQ. V shed 1 base and J shed 0 bases, with 9 bases lying between them. The CDR3 spells CASSLGGYMNTEAFF. The CDR3 DNA follows: TGTGCCAGCAGCTTAGGGGGGTACATGAACACTGAAGCTTTCTTT.

The CDR3 here is CATSRAVAGNEQFF. CDR3 nucleotides: TGTGCCACCAGCAGAGCGGTTGCGGGCAATGAGCAGTTCTTC. The genes are TRBV15 and TRBJ2-1, with D possibly matching TRBD2 (5 bases). This CDR3 region has 14 residues. Germline CDR1 is LNHNV and CDR2 is YYDKDF (reference sequence). Between the trimmed V and J ends, which lost 1 base and 6 bases, there was a span of 10 bases. Full variable domain (missing parts from reference TRBV15 and TRBJ2-1): DAMVIQNPRYQVTQFGKPVTLSCSQTLNHNVMYWYQQKSSQAPKLLFHYYDKDFNNEADTPDNFQSRRPNTSFCFLDIRSPGLGDTAMYLCATSRAVAGNEQFFGPGTRLTVL.

The chain uses TRBV19 and TRBJ1-5; 12 nucleotides match TRBD1. The length of the CDR3 is 15 residues. The V gene's germline CDR1 is LNHDA and CDR2 SQIVND (reference sequence). J gave up 6 bases and V 7 bases, and 7 bases lay outside the gene matches. CDR3 sequence (DNA): TGTGCCAGTACCCCGAGGGACAGGGGGCTTCAGCCCCAGCATTTT. Translating gives CASTPRDRGLQPQHF.

This clonotype was picked up one time. The chain combines TRBV2 with TRBJ2-1; 10 bases agree with TRBD2. The CDR3 sequence is 14 residues long. Germline assignment: CDR1 SNHLY and CDR2 FYNNEI. The ends lost 5 bases at V and 7 bases at J; junction bases unmatched: 5. The CDR3 DNA is TGTGCCAGCAGTATGACTAGCGGGTCGAATGAGCAGTTCTTC. It translates to CASSMTSGSNEQFF.

The chain employs TRBV5-6 and TRBJ1-6; D not certain. This CDR3 has 12 amino acids. V lost 7 bases to trimming and J lost 9 bases, with 11 bases between them. Germline values: CDR1 SGHDT, CDR2 YYEEEE. In nucleotides, the CDR3 is TGTGCCAGCTCCGTAGTAGGTTCACCCCTCCACTTT. This encodes CASSVVGSPLHF. Supplemented by reference TRBV5-6 and TRBJ1-6, the full variable domain reads DAGVTQSPTHLIKTRGQQVTLRCSPKSGHDTVSWYQQALGQGPQFIFQYYEEEERQRGNFPDRFSGHQFPNYSSELNVNALLLGDSALYLCASSVVGSPLHFGNGTRLTVT.

The chain has TRBV18 and TRBJ1-4; D is undetermined. The CDR3 is made up of 15 amino acids. V was pared by 1 base and J by 3 bases, with 9 bases between. CDR1 and CDR2 (germline): KGHSH, LQKENI. CDR3 coding DNA: TGTGCCAGCTCACCACGTAAGGGAGCTAATGAAAAACTGTTTTTT. Its translation is CASSPRKGANEKLFF.

This clonotype was counted between two and nine times. The CDR3 protein is CSATNMETGNTEAFF. The CDR3 DNA follows: TGCAGTGCTACGAACATGGAAACGGGGAACACTGAAGCTTTCTTT. The chain employs TRBV20-1 and TRBJ1-1; unclear D gene. Germline V CDR1 and CDR2: DFQATT, SNEGSKA (reference sequence). Deletions cut 4 bases from V and 1 base from J, with 16 bases between. CDR3 length equals 15 residues.

The rearrangement links TRBV7-9 to TRBJ1-5, with a tentative D call TRBD1 (5 bases). Germline V gives CDR1 SEHNR, CDR2 FQNEAQ (reference sequence). Trimming left V 4 bases short and J 7 bases short, with 29 bases between. CDR3 size: 19 residues. Here the CDR3 DNA reads TGTGCCAGCAGCTACCAGCGGGGCGGTGGGAAGTCTTCTGGGCAGCCCCAGCATTTT. Encoded protein: CASSYQRGGGKSSGQPQHF.

This clonotype was detected ten times or more. This chain uses TRBV7-2 with TRBJ2-3; 14 bases line up with TRBD2. The CDR3 sequence is 18 residues long. J was trimmed by 4 bases and V by 2 bases; bases with no gene match: 8. Germline CDR1 SGHTA, CDR2 FQGNSA. The CDR3 spells CASSLIPLTSGGADTQYF. In DNA, the CDR3 is TGTGCCAGCAGCTTAATCCCCCTGACTAGCGGGGGGGCAGATACGCAGTATTTT.

The chain carries TRBV6-5 and TRBJ2-3; weak D call: TRBD1 (5 bases). The V end was cut by 5 bases, the J end by 2 bases, with 11 bases between. The germline gives CDR1 MNHEY, CDR2 SVGAGI. The CDR3 has 14 residues. CDR3 sequence (DNA): TGTGCCAGCAGTACAGACAGCCCCACAGATACGCAGTATTTT. It is translated as CASSTDSPTDTQYF.

V is TRBV20-1 and J is TRBJ2-7, with D maybe TRBD1 (5 bases). The germline V gene encodes CDR1 DFQATT and CDR2 SNEGSKA (reference sequence). V lost 3 bases and J lost 0, with 9 bases in between. The CDR3 loop spans 13 amino acids. The CDR3: CSASRVSSYEQYF. CDR3 coding DNA: TGCAGTGCTAGCAGGGTAAGCTCCTACGAGCAGTACTTC.

This chain joins TRBV7-3 and TRBJ2-1; 11 bases align to TRBD2. This CDR3 region has 16 residues. Germline trimming cut 4 bases from V and 6 bases from J; bases unmatched to any gene: 8. Germline assignment: CDR1 SGHTA and CDR2 FQGTGA. Here the CDR3 reads CASSSLAGGNSNEQFF. The CDR3 DNA reads TGTGCCAGCAGCTCCTTAGCGGGAGGGAATTCCAATGAGCAGTTCTTC.

The chain combines TRBV2 with TRBJ2-5; D tentatively reads TRBD1 or TRBD2 (6 bases each). Germline lookup yields CDR1 SNHLY and CDR2 FYNNEI. V was clipped by 7 bases and J by 5 bases, with 14 bases between them. CDR3 length: 13 amino acids. The CDR3 loop reads CASKGGGGETQYF. In nucleotides, the CDR3 is TGTGCCAGCAAGGGGGGAGGAGGGGAGACCCAGTACTTC.

This clonotype was recorded a few times. The CDR3 DNA is TGTGCCAGTCGGTCGTACAATGAGCAGTTCTTC. It yields the protein CASRSYNEQFF. This chain connects TRBV19 to TRBJ2-1; no clear D gene. The CDR3 consists of 11 residues. The germline V gene has CDR1 LNHDA and CDR2 SQIVND (reference sequence). Trimming cost V 8 bases and J 4 bases, with 6 bases left between them. The full variable domain, rest sourced from reference TRBV19 and TRBJ2-1, is DGGITQSPKYLFRKEGQNVTLSCEQNLNHDAMYWYRQDPGQGLRLIYYSQIVNDFQKGDIAEGYSVSREKKESFPLTVTSAQKNPTAFYLCASRSYNEQFFGPGTRLTVL.

As concerns this clonotype: A read error is possible here, since a much larger clone lies one base away. The chain couples TRBV20-1 to TRBJ2-5, with D perhaps matching TRBD2 (5 bases). CDR3 length: 13 amino acids. The germline V gene has CDR1 DFQATT and CDR2 SNEGSKA (reference sequence). CDR3 sequence reads: CSARYGVKEAQYF. The CDR3 DNA is TGCAGTGCTAGATACGGGGTTAAAGAGGCCCAGTACTTC.

The V call is TRBV7-9, the J call TRBJ2-7; 9 bases are a match to TRBD1. Trimming took 5 bases from V and 6 from J; bases not matched to a gene: 14. The CDR3 is 16 residues long. Germline V gene data show CDR1 as SEHNR and CDR2 as FQNEAQ (reference sequence). Written as DNA, the CDR3 is TGTGCCAGCAGCAAACCGGGACAGGGCGCAGGGTCCGAGCAGTACTTC. This encodes CASSKPGQGAGSEQYF.

V and J are TRBV7-6 and TRBJ2-7; D is ambiguous. The V gene's germline CDR1 is SGHVS and CDR2 FNYEAQ. The CDR3 is 12 amino acids. V was shortened by 4 bases and J by 2 bases, with 6 bases between the two germline ends. In nucleotides, the CDR3 is TGTGCCAGCAGCTCCGGAGCCTACGAGCAGTACTTC. Residues: CASSSGAYEQYF.

The gene calls are TRBV20-1 and TRBJ2-3; D is undetermined. With 3 bases removed from V and 1 base from J, the gap between germline ends came to 11 bases. The V gene's germline CDR1 is DFQATT and CDR2 SNEGSKA (reference sequence). CDR3 length: 14 amino acids. This chain's CDR3 is CSASWRMGTDTQYF. In DNA form, the CDR3 reads TGCAGTGCTAGCTGGAGAATGGGCACAGATACGCAGTATTTT.

This clonotype has a count of ten or more. CDR3: CASSLMTGRLNEQYF. The DNA of the CDR3 is TGTGCCAGCAGTTTAATGACAGGGAGGCTAAACGAGCAGTACTTC. This chain joins TRBV12-3 or TRBV12-4 and TRBJ2-7; D may be TRBD1 (7 bases). There are 15 residues in the CDR3. Trimming removed 2 bases at V and 5 bases at J, with 16 bases between.

The chain joins TRBV24-1 to TRBJ2-3; no reliable D call. Per the germline V gene, CDR1 is KGHDR and CDR2 is SFDVKD. This CDR3 has 12 residues. The ends were cut back, 4 bases at V and 5 bases at J, with 6 bases in the middle. The DNA of the CDR3 is TGTGCCACCAGTGAAAAGAAAGATACGCAGTATTTT. Its translation is CATSEKKDTQYF.